This T cell receptor (beta chain) is from a study of blood T cell repertoires in COVID-19. The CDR3 extends over 18 amino acids. With V trimmed by 5 bases and J by 3 bases, 11 bases remained unmatched. CDR1 and CDR2 (germline): SEHNR, FQNEAQ (reference sequence). This table comes from immunoSEQ multiplex PCR, and its TCRdb copy is limited to in-frame clones, with some not included. The table lists just over 150,000 clones, about 93% of them singletons. This chain links TRBV7-9 with TRBJ2-1; 12 bases match TRBD2. The source material was peripheral blood. This sequence was found in a woman aged 45-65 years with acute or convalescent COVID-19. For the CDR3, the DNA is TGTGCCAGCAGCGGACTAGCGGGAACTATGAGGGGCTACAATGAGCAGTTCTTC. Encoded protein: CASSGLAGTMRGYNEQFF.